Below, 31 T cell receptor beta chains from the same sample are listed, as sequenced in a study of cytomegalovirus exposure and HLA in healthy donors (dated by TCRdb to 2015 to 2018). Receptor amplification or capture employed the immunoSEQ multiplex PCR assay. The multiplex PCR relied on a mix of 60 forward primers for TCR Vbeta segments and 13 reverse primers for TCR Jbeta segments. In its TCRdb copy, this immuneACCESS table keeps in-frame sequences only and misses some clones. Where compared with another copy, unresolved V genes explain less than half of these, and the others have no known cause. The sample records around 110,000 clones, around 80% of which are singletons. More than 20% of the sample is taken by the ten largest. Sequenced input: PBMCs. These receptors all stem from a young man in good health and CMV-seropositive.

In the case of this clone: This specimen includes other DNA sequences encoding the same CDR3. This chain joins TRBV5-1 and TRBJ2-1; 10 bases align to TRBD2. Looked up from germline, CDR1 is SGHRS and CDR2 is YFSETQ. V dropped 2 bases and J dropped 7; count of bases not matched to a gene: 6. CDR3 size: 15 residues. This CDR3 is CASSLGLADVNEQFF. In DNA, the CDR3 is TGCGCCAGCAGCTTAGGACTAGCGGATGTGAATGAGCAGTTCTTC.

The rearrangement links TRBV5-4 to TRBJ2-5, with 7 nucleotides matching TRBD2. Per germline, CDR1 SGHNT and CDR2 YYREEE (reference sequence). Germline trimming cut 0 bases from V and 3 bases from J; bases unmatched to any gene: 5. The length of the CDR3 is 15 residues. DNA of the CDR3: TGTGCCAGCAGCTTGGAACTAGCGAAGGAAGAGACCCAGTACTTC. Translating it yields CASSLELAKEETQYF.

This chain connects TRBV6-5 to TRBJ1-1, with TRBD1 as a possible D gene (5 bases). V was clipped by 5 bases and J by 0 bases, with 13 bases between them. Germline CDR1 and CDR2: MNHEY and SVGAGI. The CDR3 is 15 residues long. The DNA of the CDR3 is TGTGCCAGCAGTCGGGGGATGGTCCTGAACACTGAAGCTTTCTTT. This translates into CASSRGMVLNTEAFF.

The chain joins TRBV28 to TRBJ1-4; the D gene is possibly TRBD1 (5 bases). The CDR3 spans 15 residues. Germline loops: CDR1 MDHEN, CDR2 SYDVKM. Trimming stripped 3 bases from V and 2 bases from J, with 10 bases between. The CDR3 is CASSLVGLTNEKLFF. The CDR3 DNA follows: TGTGCCAGCAGTTTGGTGGGGCTCACTAATGAAAAACTGTTTTTT. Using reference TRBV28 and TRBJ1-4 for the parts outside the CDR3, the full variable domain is DVKVTQSSRYLVKRTGEKVFLECVQDMDHENMFWYRQDPGLGLRLIYFSYDVKMKEKGDIPEGYSVSREKKERFSLILESASTNQTSMYLCASSLVGLTNEKLFFGSGTQLSVL.

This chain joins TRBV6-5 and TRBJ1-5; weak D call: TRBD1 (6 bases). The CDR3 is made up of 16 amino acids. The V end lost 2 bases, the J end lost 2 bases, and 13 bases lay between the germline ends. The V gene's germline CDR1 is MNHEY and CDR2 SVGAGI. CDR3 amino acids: CASSYEPPGGNQPQHF. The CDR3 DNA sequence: TGTGCCAGCAGTTACGAACCCCCAGGGGGCAATCAGCCCCAGCATTTT.

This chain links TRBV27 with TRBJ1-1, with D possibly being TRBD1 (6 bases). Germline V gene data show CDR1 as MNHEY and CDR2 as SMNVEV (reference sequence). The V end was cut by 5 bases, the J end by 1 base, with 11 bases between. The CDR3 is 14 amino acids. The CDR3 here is CASSPIGGNTEAFF. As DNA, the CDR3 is TGTGCCAGCAGTCCGATAGGGGGGAACACTGAAGCTTTCTTT.

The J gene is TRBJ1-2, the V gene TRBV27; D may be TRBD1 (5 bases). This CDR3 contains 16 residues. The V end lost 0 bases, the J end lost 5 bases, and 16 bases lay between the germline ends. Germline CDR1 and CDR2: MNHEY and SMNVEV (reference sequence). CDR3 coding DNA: TGTGCCAGCAGTTTATCATGGGCAGGGAAGTCGTATGGCTACACCTTC. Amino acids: CASSLSWAGKSYGYTF.

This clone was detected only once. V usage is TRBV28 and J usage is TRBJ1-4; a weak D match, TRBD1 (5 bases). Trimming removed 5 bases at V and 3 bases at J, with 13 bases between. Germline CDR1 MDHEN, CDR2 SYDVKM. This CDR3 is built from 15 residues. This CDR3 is CASSAPGEANEKLFF. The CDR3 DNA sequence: TGTGCCAGCAGTGCTCCGGGGGAGGCTAATGAAAAACTGTTTTTT.

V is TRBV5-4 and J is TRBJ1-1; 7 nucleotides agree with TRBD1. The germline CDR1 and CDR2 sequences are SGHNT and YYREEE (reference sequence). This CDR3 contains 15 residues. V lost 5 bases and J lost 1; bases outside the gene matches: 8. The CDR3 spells CASSQGTASNTEAFF. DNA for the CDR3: TGTGCCAGCAGTCAGGGGACAGCCTCGAACACTGAAGCTTTCTTT.

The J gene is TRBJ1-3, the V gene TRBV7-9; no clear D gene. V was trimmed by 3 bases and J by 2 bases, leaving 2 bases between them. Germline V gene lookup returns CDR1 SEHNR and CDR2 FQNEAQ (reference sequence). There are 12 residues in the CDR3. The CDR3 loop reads CASSFTGNTIYF. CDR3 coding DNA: TGTGCCAGCAGCTTTACTGGAAACACCATATATTTT.

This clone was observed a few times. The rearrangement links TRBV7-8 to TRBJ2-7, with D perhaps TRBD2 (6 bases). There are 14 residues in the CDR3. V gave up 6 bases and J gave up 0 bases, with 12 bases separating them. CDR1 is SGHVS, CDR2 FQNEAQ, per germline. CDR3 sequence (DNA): TGTGCCAGCAGTCCAGCCGGGGGCTCCTACGAGCAGTACTTC. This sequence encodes CASSPAGGSYEQYF.

DNA for the CDR3: TGTGCCAGCAGGGTCTACTCCTACAATGAGCAGTTCTTC. Protein sequence: CASRVYSYNEQFF. The J gene is TRBJ2-1, the V gene TRBV6-1, with D unclear. V was shortened by 6 bases and J by 0 bases, with 6 bases between the two germline ends. The CDR3 contains 13 residues. Looked up from germline, CDR1 is MNHNS and CDR2 is SASEGT.

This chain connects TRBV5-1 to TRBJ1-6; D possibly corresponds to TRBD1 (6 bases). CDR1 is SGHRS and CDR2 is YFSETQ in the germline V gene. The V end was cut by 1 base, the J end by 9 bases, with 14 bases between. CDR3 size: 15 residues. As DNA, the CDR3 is TGCGCCAGCAGCTTGTGGCCAGGGGAAGGTTCACCCCTCCACTTT. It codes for CASSLWPGEGSPLHF. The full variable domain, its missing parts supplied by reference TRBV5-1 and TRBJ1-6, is KAGVTQTPRYLIKTRGQQVTLSCSPISGHRSVSWYQQTPGQGLQFLFEYFSETQRNKGNFPGRFSGRQFSNSRSEMNVSTLELGDSALYLCASSLWPGEGSPLHFGNGTRLTVT.

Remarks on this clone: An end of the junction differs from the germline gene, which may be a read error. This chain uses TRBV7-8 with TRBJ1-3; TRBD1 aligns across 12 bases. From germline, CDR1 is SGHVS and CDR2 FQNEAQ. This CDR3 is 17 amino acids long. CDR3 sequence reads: CASSLDGTGGTGSTIYF. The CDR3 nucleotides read TGTGCCAGCAGCTTAGATGGGACAGGGGGCACGGGAAGCACCATATATTTT.

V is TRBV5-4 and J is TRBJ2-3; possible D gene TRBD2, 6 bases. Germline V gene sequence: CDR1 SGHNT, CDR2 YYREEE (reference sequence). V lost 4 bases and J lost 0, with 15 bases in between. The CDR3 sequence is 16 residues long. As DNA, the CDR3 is TGTGCCAGCAGCCCACATATTGGAGGGAGCACAGATACGCAGTATTTT. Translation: CASSPHIGGSTDTQYF.

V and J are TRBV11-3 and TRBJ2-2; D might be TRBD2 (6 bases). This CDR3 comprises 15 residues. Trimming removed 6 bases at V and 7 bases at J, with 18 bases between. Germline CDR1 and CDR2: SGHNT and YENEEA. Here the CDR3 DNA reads TGTGCCAGCAGATACACACTAGCATATGTCGGGGAGCTGTTTTTT. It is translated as CASRYTLAYVGELFF.

CDR3 coding DNA: TGTGCCATCAGTGACCTACCGGGACTAGACACCGGGGAGCTGTTTTTT. Translation: CAISDLPGLDTGELFF. The chain carries TRBV10-3 and TRBJ2-2, with TRBD2 matching over 8 bases. Germline trimming cut 3 bases from V and 3 bases from J; bases unmatched to any gene: 6. CDR1 ENHRY and CDR2 SYGVKD come from the germline V gene. CDR3 length: 16 amino acids.

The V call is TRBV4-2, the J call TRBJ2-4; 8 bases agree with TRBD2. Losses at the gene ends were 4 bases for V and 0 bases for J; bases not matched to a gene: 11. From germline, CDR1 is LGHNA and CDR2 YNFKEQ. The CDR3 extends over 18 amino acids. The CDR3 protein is CASSPRLATQLAKNIQYF. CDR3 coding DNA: TGTGCCAGCAGCCCCCGACTAGCGACACAGCTAGCCAAAAACATTCAGTACTTC.

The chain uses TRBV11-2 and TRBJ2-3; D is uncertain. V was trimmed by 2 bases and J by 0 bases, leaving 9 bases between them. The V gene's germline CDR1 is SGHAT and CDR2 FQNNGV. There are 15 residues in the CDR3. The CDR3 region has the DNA TGTGCCAGCAGCTTACTGCGCGCGAGCACAGATACGCAGTATTTT. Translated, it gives CASSLLRASTDTQYF.

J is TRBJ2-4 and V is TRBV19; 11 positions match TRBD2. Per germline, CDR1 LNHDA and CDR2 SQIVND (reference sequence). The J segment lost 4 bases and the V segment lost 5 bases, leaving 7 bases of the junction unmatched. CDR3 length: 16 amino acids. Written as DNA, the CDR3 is TGTGCCAGTAGTCGACGACTAGCGGGGATGAAAAACATTCAGTACTTC. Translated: CASSRRLAGMKNIQYF.

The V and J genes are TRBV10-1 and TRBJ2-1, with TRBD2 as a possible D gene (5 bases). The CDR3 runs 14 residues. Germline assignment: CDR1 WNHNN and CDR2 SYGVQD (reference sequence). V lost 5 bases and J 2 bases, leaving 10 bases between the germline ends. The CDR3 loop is CASSTSGAYNEQFF. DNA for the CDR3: TGCGCCAGCAGTACGAGCGGAGCCTACAATGAGCAGTTCTTC.

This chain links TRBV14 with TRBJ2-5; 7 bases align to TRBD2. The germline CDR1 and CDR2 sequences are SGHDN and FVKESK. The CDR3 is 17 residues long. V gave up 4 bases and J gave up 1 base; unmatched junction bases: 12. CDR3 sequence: CASSRLAVLNTQETQYF. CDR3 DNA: TGTGCCAGCAGCCGGCTAGCGGTCCTCAATACCCAAGAGACCCAGTACTTC.

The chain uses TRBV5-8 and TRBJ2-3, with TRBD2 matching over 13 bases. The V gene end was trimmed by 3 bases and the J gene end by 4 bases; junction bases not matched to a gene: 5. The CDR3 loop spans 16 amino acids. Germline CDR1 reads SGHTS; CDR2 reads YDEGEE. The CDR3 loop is CASSSGLAGAADTQYF. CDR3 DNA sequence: TGTGCCAGCAGCTCAGGACTAGCGGGAGCAGCAGATACGCAGTATTTT.

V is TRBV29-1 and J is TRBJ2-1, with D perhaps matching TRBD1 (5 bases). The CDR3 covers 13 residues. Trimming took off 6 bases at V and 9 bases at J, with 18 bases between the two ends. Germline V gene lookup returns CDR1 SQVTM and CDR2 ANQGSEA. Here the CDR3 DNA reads TGCAGCGTCCTCAGACAGAGCCTCGGTGAGCAGTTCTTC. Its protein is CSVLRQSLGEQFF.

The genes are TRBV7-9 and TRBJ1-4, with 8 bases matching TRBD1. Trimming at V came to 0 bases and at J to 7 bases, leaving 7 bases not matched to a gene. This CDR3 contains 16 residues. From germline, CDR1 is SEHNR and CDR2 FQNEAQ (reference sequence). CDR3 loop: CASSLASGQGTEKLFF. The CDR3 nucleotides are TGTGCCAGCAGCTTAGCCAGTGGACAGGGTACTGAAAAACTGTTTTTT.

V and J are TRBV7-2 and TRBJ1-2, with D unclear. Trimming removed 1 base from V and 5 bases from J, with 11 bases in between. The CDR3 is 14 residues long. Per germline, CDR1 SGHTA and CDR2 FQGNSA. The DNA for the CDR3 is TGTGCCAGCAGCTTAGTTGTCTCGGGGTATGGCTACACCTTC. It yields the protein CASSLVVSGYGYTF.

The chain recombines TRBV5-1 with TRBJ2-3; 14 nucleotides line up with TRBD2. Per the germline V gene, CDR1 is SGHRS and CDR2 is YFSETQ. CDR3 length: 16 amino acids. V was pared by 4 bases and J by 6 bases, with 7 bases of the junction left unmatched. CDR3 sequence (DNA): TGCGCCAGCAGCACTGGACTAGCGGGGGGTTTGGATACGCAGTATTTT. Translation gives CASSTGLAGGLDTQYF.

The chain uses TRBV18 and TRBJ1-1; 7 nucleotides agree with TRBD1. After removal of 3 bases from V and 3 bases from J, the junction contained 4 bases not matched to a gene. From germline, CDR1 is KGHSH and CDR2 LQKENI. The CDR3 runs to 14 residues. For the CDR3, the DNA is TGTGCCAGCTCACCGACAGGGAAGGACACTGAAGCTTTCTTT. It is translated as CASSPTGKDTEAFF.

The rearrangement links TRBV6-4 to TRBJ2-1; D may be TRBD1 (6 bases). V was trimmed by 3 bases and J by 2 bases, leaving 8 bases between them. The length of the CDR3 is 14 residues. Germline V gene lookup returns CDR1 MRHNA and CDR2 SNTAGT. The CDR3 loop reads CASSEQGTYNEQFF. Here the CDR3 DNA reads TGTGCCAGCAGTGAACAGGGAACCTACAATGAGCAGTTCTTC.

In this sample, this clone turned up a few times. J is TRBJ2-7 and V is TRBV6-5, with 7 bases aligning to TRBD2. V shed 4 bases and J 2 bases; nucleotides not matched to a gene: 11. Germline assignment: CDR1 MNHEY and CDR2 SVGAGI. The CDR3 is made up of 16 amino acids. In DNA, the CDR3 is TGTGCCAGCAGTTCCCCTCTAGCGGATTCCCCCTACGAGCAGTACTTC. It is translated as CASSSPLADSPYEQYF.

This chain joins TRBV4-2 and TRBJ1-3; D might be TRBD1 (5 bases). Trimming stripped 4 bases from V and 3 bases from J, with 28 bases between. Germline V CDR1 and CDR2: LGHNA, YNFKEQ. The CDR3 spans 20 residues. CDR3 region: CASSPPRGGNWEVRGNTIYF. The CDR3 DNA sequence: TGTGCCAGCAGCCCCCCTCGCGGGGGGAACTGGGAGGTTCGTGGAAACACCATATATTTT.